These T cell receptor beta chains were read from a single sample in a study of beta chain features in type 1 diabetes. Sequenced by immunoSEQ multiplex PCR; TCRdb stores in-frame clones only, minus some. The repertoire holds around 690,000 clones, around 11% seen once, with around 0.12% in the top ten. Sequenced sample: naive CD4+ T cells from blood. These TCRs come from a man aged 25-45 years with type 1 diabetes. CDR3s include the opening cysteine and the closing phenylalanine or tryptophan. A D gene is named only where the DNA matches it firmly. Size is omitted from some rows. Given values are once, few, many or a class for expanded clones.

v_call	j_call	d_call	clone_size	cdr3_aa	cdr3_nt
TRBV7-9	TRBJ2-1	TRBD2	few	CASSFTSGVNEQFF	TGTGCCAGCAGCTTCACTAGCGGGGTAAATGAGCAGTTCTTC
TRBV2	TRBJ1-2	.	.	CASSDGPYGYTF	TGTGCCAGCAGTGACGGACCATATGGCTACACCTTC
TRBV4-1	TRBJ1-4	.	.	CASSHQGSEKLFF	TGCGCCAGCAGCCACCAGGGTTCGGAAAAACTGTTTTTT
TRBV29-1	TRBJ2-5	.	few	CSAPAGETQYF	TGCAGCGCCCCTGCAGGGGAGACCCAGTACTTC
TRBV5-1	TRBJ1-6	.	.	CASSLAVVGLNSPLHF	TGCGCCAGCAGCTTGGCCGTTGTAGGACTTAATTCACCCCTCCACTTT
TRBV4-3	TRBJ2-7	.	few	CASSHRVYYEQYF	TGCGCCAGCAGCCACAGGGTCTACTACGAGCAGTACTTC
TRBV5-1	TRBJ2-3	TRBD1	few	CASSIGQGSTDTQYF	TGCGCCAGCAGCATAGGACAGGGTTCCACAGATACGCAGTATTTT
TRBV23-1	TRBJ1-5	TRBD1	.	CASSQSQGVDQPQHF	TGCGCCAGCAGTCAATCACAGGGGGTGGATCAGCCCCAGCATTTT
TRBV11-2	TRBJ2-5	.	few	CASSRPLSLETQYF	TGTGCCAGCAGCCGCCCCCTTAGCTTAGAGACCCAGTACTTC
TRBV29-1	TRBJ1-3	.	few	CSVQGSGNTIYF	TGCAGCGTCCAGGGGTCTGGAAACACCATATATTTT
TRBV19	TRBJ2-1	TRBD2	.	CASGIGEGSYNEQFF	TGTGCCAGTGGTATAGGGGAGGGGTCCTACAATGAGCAGTTCTTC
TRBV5-4	TRBJ2-3	TRBD2	few	CASSPSGTSTDTQYF	TGTGCCAGCAGCCCCAGCGGGACTAGCACAGATACGCAGTATTTT
TRBV5-1	TRBJ2-1	TRBD1	few	CASKVDRGLDEQFF	TGCGCCAGCAAGGTGGACAGGGGGTTGGATGAGCAGTTCTTC